This entry lists 24 T cell receptor beta chains sequenced from one sample in a study of read filtering for tumor transcriptome and immune sequencing. The library was built from around 380 ng RNA with molecular barcoded adaptors for alpha/delta and beta/gamma chains. TCRdb used MiXCR to reprocess the reads, holding one entry per CDR3 protein. The table shows around 60,000 distinct CDR3 sequences, with around 21% occurring only once. The material sequenced was a population of CD138-negative cells sorted from bone marrow. These receptors were obtained from a donor aged 40 or over with multiple myeloma.

This clonotype was observed a few times. The rearrangement joins TRBV20-1 to TRBJ1-1; 9 bases match TRBD1. Trimming cost V 5 bases and J 2 bases; bases outside gene matches: 12. Germline CDR1 DFQATT, CDR2 SNEGSKA (reference sequence). The CDR3 has 16 amino acids. CDR3 protein: CSALDIGTGPNTEAFF. CDR3 nucleotide sequence: TGCAGTGCTCTAGATATCGGGACAGGGCCAAACACTGAAGCTTTCTTT.

In the case of this clonotype: Given a much more abundant clone one base away, this may be a read error. The rearrangement joins TRBV11-2 to TRBJ1-1; no clear D. CDR1 is SGHAT, CDR2 FQNNGV, per germline. The CDR3 runs to 13 residues. The CDR3 here is CASSFGRFFEAYF. CDR3 DNA: TGTGCCAGCAGCTTCGGACGGTTCTTTGAAGCTTACTTT.

This clonotype was detected many times. The J gene is TRBJ1-2, the V gene TRBV29-1; possibly TRBD1 for D (6 bases). Trimming cost V 4 bases and J 0 bases, with 12 bases left between them. Germline V lookup: CDR1 SQVTM, CDR2 ANQGSEA. The CDR3 contains 14 residues. CDR3 bases: TGCAGCGTTGGGCCCGACAGGACTAACTATGGCTACACCTTC. Amino acid sequence: CSVGPDRTNYGYTF.

This clonotype has a single count. This may be a read error, as it is one base from a much larger clone. In nucleotides, the CDR3 is TGTGCCGGCAGCGTCGGTCGTCTGGGGGCAGATACGCAGTATTTT. Translation gives CAGSVGRLGADTQYF. The rearrangement links TRBV11-1 to TRBJ2-3, with D possibly being TRBD1 or TRBD2 (5 bases each). The germline CDR1 and CDR2 sequences are SGHAT and FQDESV (reference sequence). CDR3 length: 15 residues. Drawing the rest from reference TRBV11-1 and TRBJ2-3, the complete variable domain is EAEVAQSPRYKITEKSQAVAFWCDPISGHATLYWYRQILGQGPELLVQFQDESVVDDSQLPKDRFSAERLKGVDSTLKIQPAELGDSAMYLCAGSVGRLGADTQYFGPGTRLTVL.

This clonotype was detected many times. The chain links TRBV20-1 to TRBJ1-4; no definite D call. CDR1 DFQATT and CDR2 SNEGSKA come from the germline V gene (reference sequence). The CDR3 runs 14 residues. Deletions cut 4 bases from V and 7 bases from J, with 16 bases between. CDR3 coding DNA: TGCAGTGCTAACTACGGTTCTGAGGGTGAAAAACTGTTTTTT. Translated: CSANYGSEGEKLFF.

This clonotype was seen repeatedly, ten times or more. The chain recombines TRBV6-5 with TRBJ1-5, with D uncertain. V lost 5 bases and J 0 bases, leaving 8 bases between the germline ends. The CDR3 is made up of 14 amino acids. Per germline, CDR1 MNHEY and CDR2 SVGAGI. The CDR3 loop reads CASSKQYSNQPQHF. CDR3 DNA: TGTGCCAGCAGTAAACAGTATAGCAATCAGCCCCAGCATTTT.

A single count supports this clonotype. A much larger clone is a single base away; this may be a read error. The V call is TRBV6-2 or TRBV6-3, the J call TRBJ2-7, with TRBD2 identical over 9 bases. The J segment lost 2 bases and the V segment lost 11 bases, leaving 10 bases of the junction unmatched. The CDR3 spans 14 residues. CDR1 is MNHEY and CDR2 is SVGEGT in the germline V gene. This CDR3 reads CAGTLAGATYEQYF. Written as DNA, the CDR3 is TGTGCCGGCACCTTAGCGGGGGCCACCTACGAGCAGTACTTC.

To note about this clonotype: A much larger clone is a single base away; this may be a read error. The conserved final phenylalanine or tryptophan is absent from the CDR3, which likely points to a read error. J is TRBJ1-2 and V is TRBV28; no definite D call. This CDR3 region has 13 residues. Germline-derived CDR1 and CDR2 are MDHEN and SYDVKM. V lost 2 bases, J lost 8 bases, and 12 bases lay in between. CDR3 residues: CASSLKQSRGYTS. The CDR3 bases are TGTGCCAGCAGTTTAAAACAGAGCCGAGGCTACACCTCC.

With regard to this clonotype: This may come from a read error, since a much larger clone is one base off. This chain uses TRBV3-1 with TRBJ2-7, with D possibly being TRBD2 (5 bases). In germline, CDR1 is LGHDT, CDR2 YNNKEL (reference sequence). The CDR3 extends over 15 amino acids. The germline V and J ends were trimmed by 0 bases and 6 bases, with 15 bases remaining between them. The CDR3 spells CASSQDLDWAGEQYF. CDR3 bases: TGTGCCAGCAGCCAAGATCTTGACTGGGCGGGCGAGCAGTACTTC.

In regard to this clonotype: A much larger clonotype is one base distant, so this may be a read error. The CDR3 sequence is CSVAEDTEAFF. The CDR3 region has the DNA TGCAGCGTAGCGGAGGACACTGAAGCTTTCTTT. This chain uses TRBV29-1 with TRBJ1-1; no reliable D call. V was shortened by 6 bases and J by 3 bases, with 8 bases between the two germline ends. The CDR3 has 11 residues. Germline CDR1 is SQVTM and CDR2 is ANQGSEA.

Concerning this clonotype itself: A single base separates this from a much larger clone, so it may be a read error. V and J are TRBV6-1 and TRBJ2-5; 8 bases agree with TRBD2. CDR1 and CDR2 from the germline V gene are MNHNS and SASEGT. V shed 4 bases, J shed 4 bases, and the junction held 17 bases outside the gene matches. This CDR3 region has 18 residues. The CDR3 reads CASSGTIPGLVGGETQYF. CDR3 nucleotide sequence: TGTGCCAGCAGTGGAACTATCCCGGGACTAGTGGGAGGAGAGACCCAGTACTTC.

The sample holds many counts of this clonotype. The genes are TRBV5-1 and TRBJ1-1; TRBD1 is a possible D gene (6 bases). The CDR3 runs to 12 residues. Germline V gene data show CDR1 as SGHRS and CDR2 as YFSETQ. Trimming shortened V by 0 bases and J by 9 bases, and 9 bases separated the two germline ends. CDR3 residues: CASSLDGTKAFF. The CDR3 DNA reads as TGCGCCAGCAGCTTGGACGGGACAAAAGCTTTCTTT.

In its sample, this clonotype was seen a few times. A read error is possible here, since a much larger clone lies one base away. The V gene is TRBV19, the J gene TRBJ2-2; 9 bases match TRBD1. This CDR3 comprises 15 residues. Germline V gene lookup returns CDR1 LNHDA and CDR2 SQIVND (reference sequence). This chain's CDR3 is CASKTGGAGTGELLF. In nucleotides, the CDR3 is TGTGCCAGTAAAACAGGGGGCGCGGGAACCGGGGAGCTGCTTTTT.

This clonotype occurred a few times. The V call is TRBV18, the J call TRBJ1-1; 8 positions agree with TRBD1. The CDR3 has 16 residues. Germline V gene data show CDR1 as KGHSH and CDR2 as LQKENI. After removal of 3 bases from V and 1 base from J, the junction contained 7 bases not matched to a gene. The CDR3 region is CASSPKLQGENTEAFF. The CDR3 DNA follows: TGTGCCAGCTCACCGAAATTACAGGGGGAGAACACTGAAGCTTTCTTT.

This clonotype has a handful of counts. Relative to the germline gene, one junction end is altered; a read error may explain this. CDR3 loop: CASSPRGTSGTDTQCF. CDR3 bases: TGTGCCAGCAGCCCCCGGGGGACTAGCGGCACAGATACGCAGTGTTTT. The rearrangement joins TRBV3-1 to TRBJ2-3, with 11 nucleotides matching TRBD2. The CDR3 extends over 16 amino acids. The germline V gene encodes CDR1 LGHDT and CDR2 YNNKEL (reference sequence).

By frequency in the sample, this clonotype is medium-sized. V gene TRBV29-1 combines with J gene TRBJ2-3; TRBD2 agrees at 11 bases. The CDR3 has 15 amino acids. V was clipped by 6 bases and J by 2 bases; unmatched bases: 7. Germline values: CDR1 SQVTM, CDR2 ANQGSEA. For the CDR3, the DNA is TGCAGCGTGTCCGGGACTAGCGGTTTCACAGATACGCAGTATTTT. Translating gives CSVSGTSGFTDTQYF.

This clonotype appeared a few times. The rearrangement uses TRBV6-5 and TRBJ2-7; 9 nucleotides align to TRBD1. From germline, CDR1 is MNHEY and CDR2 SVGAGI. The CDR3 is made up of 13 amino acids. The J segment lost 3 bases and the V segment lost 10 bases, leaving 7 bases of the junction unmatched. The CDR3 bases are TGTGCCACTGGCGGGACAGGGAACTACGAGCAGTACTTC. It yields the protein CATGGTGNYEQYF.

The rearrangement joins TRBV18 to TRBJ2-1, with D hard to call. V lost 2 bases, J lost 3 bases, and 17 bases lay in between. This CDR3 region has 17 residues. From germline, CDR1 is KGHSH and CDR2 LQKENI. The CDR3 loop reads CASSPFVRTTRYNEQFF. CDR3 nucleotides: TGTGCCAGCTCACCATTCGTTCGTACAACCCGCTACAATGAGCAGTTCTTC.

As concerns this clonotype: Being one base from a much bigger clone, this may be a read error. In this CDR3 the conserved last residue, phenylalanine or tryptophan, is missing, so a read error is likely. The CDR3 coding sequence is TGCGCCAGCAGCTTGGTTTCCGAACTCGAAGCTTTCTCT. Amino acid sequence: CASSLVSELEAFS. The rearrangement links TRBV5-1 to TRBJ1-1, with no clear D. V lost 0 bases to trimming and J lost 8 bases, with 11 bases between them. Germline CDR1 is SGHRS and CDR2 is YFSETQ. This CDR3 is built from 13 residues.

This clonotype was detected many times. The V and J genes are TRBV7-2 and TRBJ2-1; TRBD2 matches 7 bases. Germline V gene lookup returns CDR1 SGHTA and CDR2 FQGNSA. This CDR3 has 15 residues. V trimming: 3 bases; J trimming: 6 bases; junction bases outside the gene matches: 8. The CDR3 reads CASSLGGGAPNEQFF. The CDR3 DNA reads TGTGCCAGCAGCTTGGGGGGAGGGGCCCCCAATGAGCAGTTCTTC.

On this clonotype itself: The missing conserved phenylalanine or tryptophan at the end of this CDR3 makes a read error likely. The V call is TRBV28, the J call TRBJ2-4; D is possibly TRBD2 (7 bases). The V and J ends lost 10 bases and 1 base respectively, with 17 bases between them. Germline CDR1 reads MDHEN; CDR2 reads SYDVKM. The CDR3 extends over 15 amino acids. For the CDR3, the DNA is TGTGCCACCACTGGCGGGGGCGGGGCCAAAAACATTCAGTACCTC. Translation: CATTGGGGAKNIQYL.

Worth noting for this clonotype: An end of the junction differs from the germline gene, which may be a read error. V and J are TRBV28 and TRBJ2-6; 8 bases align to TRBD1. The CDR3 loop spans 17 amino acids. Germline V lookup: CDR1 MDHEN, CDR2 SYDVKM. The CDR3 loop reads CAIGRTGYYSGAYVLTF. The DNA for the CDR3 is TGTGCCATTGGAAGGACAGGGTATTACTCTGGGGCCTACGTCCTGACTTTC.

The rearrangement joins TRBV19 to TRBJ1-4; D uncertain. Trimming removed 7 bases at V and 3 bases at J, with 15 bases between. Germline CDR1 is LNHDA and CDR2 is SQIVND (reference sequence). CDR3 length: 15 residues. This CDR3 is CASTNIRAPNEKLFF. In DNA form, the CDR3 reads TGTGCCAGTACCAATATCCGGGCCCCTAATGAAAAACTGTTTTTT.

With regard to this clonotype: This clone may be a read error of a much larger clone one base away. V gene TRBV5-5 combines with J gene TRBJ2-1, with 11 bases aligning to TRBD2. The CDR3 totals 16 residues. From germline, CDR1 is SGHKS and CDR2 YYEKEE (reference sequence). The V gene end was trimmed by 0 bases and the J gene end by 6 bases; junction bases not matched to a gene: 5. The CDR3, as DNA: TGTGCCAGCAGCTTGGTCTTTAGCGGGAGGGCCAATGAGCAGTTCTTC. It translates to CASSLVFSGRANEQFF.